This is a list of T cell receptor beta chains from one sample in a study of blood T cell repertoires in COVID-19. This table comes from immunoSEQ multiplex PCR, and its TCRdb copy is limited to in-frame clones, with some not included. The sample includes approximately 350,000 clones, around 90% of them seen just once. Sequenced material: peripheral blood. The receptors were gathered from a woman aged 25 to 39 with COVID-19, enrolled during active disease. CDR3s leave out the opening cysteine and the closing phenylalanine or tryptophan. The order of the fields is CDR3 protein, V gene, D gene, J gene, clone size, CDR3 length. A D gene is named only where the DNA matches it firmly. Clone size, where shown, is once, few, many, or a class for clones that have expanded.

CDR3 protein: ASSAGRVLNEKLF; V gene: TRBV9; D gene: .; J gene: TRBJ1-4; clone size: .; CDR3 length: 13
CDR3 protein: ASRGTKRAYNEQF; V gene: TRBV27; D gene: .; J gene: TRBJ2-1; clone size: .; CDR3 length: 13
CDR3 protein: ASSDTGRPTLYEQY; V gene: TRBV6-1; D gene: .; J gene: TRBJ2-7; clone size: .; CDR3 length: 14
CDR3 protein: ASSPGQGPYNEQF; V gene: TRBV5-1; D gene: TRBD1; J gene: TRBJ2-1; clone size: .; CDR3 length: 13
CDR3 protein: ASSPGVNTEAF; V gene: TRBV11-3; D gene: .; J gene: TRBJ1-1; clone size: .; CDR3 length: 11
CDR3 protein: SVPSGRKYNEQF; V gene: TRBV29-1; D gene: TRBD2; J gene: TRBJ2-1; clone size: .; CDR3 length: 12
CDR3 protein: ASSPASGRARYNEQF; V gene: TRBV9; D gene: TRBD2; J gene: TRBJ2-1; clone size: few; CDR3 length: 15
CDR3 protein: ASSLFEGANTGELF; V gene: TRBV28; D gene: TRBD1; J gene: TRBJ2-2; clone size: .; CDR3 length: 14
CDR3 protein: ASTLLAGGPTGGELF; V gene: TRBV27; D gene: TRBD2; J gene: TRBJ2-2; clone size: .; CDR3 length: 15
CDR3 protein: ATSDSGTPTYNEQF; V gene: TRBV24-1; D gene: .; J gene: TRBJ2-1; clone size: once; CDR3 length: 14
CDR3 protein: ASSLPRGQRGQLF; V gene: TRBV18; D gene: .; J gene: TRBJ2-2; clone size: once; CDR3 length: 13
CDR3 protein: ASSPNGALGYT; V gene: TRBV18; D gene: .; J gene: TRBJ1-2; clone size: .; CDR3 length: 11
CDR3 protein: ASSQEEQAYEQY; V gene: TRBV3-1/TRBV3-2; D gene: .; J gene: TRBJ2-7; clone size: .; CDR3 length: 12